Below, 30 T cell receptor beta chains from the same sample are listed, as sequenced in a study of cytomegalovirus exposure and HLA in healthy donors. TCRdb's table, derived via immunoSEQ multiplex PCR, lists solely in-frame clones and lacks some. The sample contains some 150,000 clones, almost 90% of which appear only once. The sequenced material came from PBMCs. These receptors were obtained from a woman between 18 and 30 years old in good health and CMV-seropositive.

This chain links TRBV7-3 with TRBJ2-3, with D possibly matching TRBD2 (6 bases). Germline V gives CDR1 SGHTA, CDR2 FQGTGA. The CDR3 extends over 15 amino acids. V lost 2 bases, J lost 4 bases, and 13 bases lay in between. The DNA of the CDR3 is TGTGCCAGCAGCTTATCGGGAGTTGATGCAGATACGCAGTATTTT. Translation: CASSLSGVDADTQYF.

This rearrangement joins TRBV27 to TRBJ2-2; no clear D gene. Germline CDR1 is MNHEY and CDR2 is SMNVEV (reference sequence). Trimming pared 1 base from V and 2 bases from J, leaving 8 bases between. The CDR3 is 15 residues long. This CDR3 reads CASSLLGSNTGELFF. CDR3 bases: TGTGCCAGCAGTTTATTGGGCAGTAACACCGGGGAGCTGTTTTTT.

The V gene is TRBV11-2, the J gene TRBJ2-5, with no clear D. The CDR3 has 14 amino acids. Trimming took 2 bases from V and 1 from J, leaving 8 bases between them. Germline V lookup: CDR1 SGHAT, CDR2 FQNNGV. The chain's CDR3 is CASSLMQVQETQYF. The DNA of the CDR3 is TGTGCCAGCAGCTTAATGCAGGTCCAAGAGACCCAGTACTTC.

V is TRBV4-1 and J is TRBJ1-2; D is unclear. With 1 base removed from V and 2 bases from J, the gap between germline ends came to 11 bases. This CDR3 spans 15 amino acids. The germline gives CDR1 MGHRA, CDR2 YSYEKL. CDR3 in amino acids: CASSQVAQVNYGYTF. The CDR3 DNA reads TGCGCCAGCAGCCAAGTTGCGCAGGTGAACTATGGCTACACCTTC.

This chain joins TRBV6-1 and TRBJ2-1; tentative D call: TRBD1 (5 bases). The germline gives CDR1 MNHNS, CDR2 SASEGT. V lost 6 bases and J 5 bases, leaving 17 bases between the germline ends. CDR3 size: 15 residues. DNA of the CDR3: TGTGCCAGCAGGAGACACCCTGGGGCCCACAATGAGCAGTTCTTC. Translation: CASRRHPGAHNEQFF.

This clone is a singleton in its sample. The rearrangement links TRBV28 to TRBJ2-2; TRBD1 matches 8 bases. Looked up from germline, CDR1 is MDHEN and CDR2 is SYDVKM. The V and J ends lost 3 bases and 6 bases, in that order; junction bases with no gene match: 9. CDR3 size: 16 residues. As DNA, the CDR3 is TGTGCCAGCAGTTTTCCCGGGACAGGAGTGGCCGGGGAGCTGTTTTTT. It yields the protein CASSFPGTGVAGELFF.

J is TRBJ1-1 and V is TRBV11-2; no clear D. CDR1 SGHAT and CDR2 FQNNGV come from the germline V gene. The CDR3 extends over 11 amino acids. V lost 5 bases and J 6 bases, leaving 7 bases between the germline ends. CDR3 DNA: TGTGCCAGCAGCACGCGCGCTGAAGCTTTCTTT. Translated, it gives CASSTRAEAFF.

The CDR3 spells CASSLTGSRGYTF. CDR3 nucleotides: TGTGCCAGCAGCTTAACAGGGTCTAGGGGCTACACCTTC. The chain is built from TRBV7-2 and TRBJ1-2; a weak D match, TRBD1 (6 bases). With 2 bases removed from V and 8 bases from J, the gap between germline ends came to 12 bases. Germline V gene sequence: CDR1 SGHTA, CDR2 FQGNSA. The length of the CDR3 is 13 residues.

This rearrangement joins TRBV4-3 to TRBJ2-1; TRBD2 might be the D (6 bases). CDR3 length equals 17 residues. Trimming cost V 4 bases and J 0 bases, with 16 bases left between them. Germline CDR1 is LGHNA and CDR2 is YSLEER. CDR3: CASSPTLGGLSYNEQFF. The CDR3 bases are TGCGCCAGCAGCCCCACGCTCGGGGGACTCTCCTACAATGAGCAGTTCTTC.

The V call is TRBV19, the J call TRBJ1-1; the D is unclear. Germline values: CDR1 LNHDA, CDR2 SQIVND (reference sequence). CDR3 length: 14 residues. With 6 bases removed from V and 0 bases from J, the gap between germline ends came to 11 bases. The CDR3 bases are TGTGCCAGTAGCCGAGGACTGATGAACACTGAAGCTTTCTTT. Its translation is CASSRGLMNTEAFF.

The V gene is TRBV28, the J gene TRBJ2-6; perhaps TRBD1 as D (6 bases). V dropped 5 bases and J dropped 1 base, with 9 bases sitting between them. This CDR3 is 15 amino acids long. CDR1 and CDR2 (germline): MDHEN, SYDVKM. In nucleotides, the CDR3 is TGTGCCAGCAGTCTAGGACAGTCTGGGGCCAACGTCCTGACTTTC. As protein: CASSLGQSGANVLTF.

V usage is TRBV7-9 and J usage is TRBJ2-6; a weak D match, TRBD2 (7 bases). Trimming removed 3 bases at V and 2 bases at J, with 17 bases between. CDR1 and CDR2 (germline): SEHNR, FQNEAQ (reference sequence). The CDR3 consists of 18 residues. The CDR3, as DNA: TGTGCCAGCAGCTTGGACGTGGGGGGGCCTGCTGGGGCCAACGTCCTGACTTTC. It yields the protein CASSLDVGGPAGANVLTF.

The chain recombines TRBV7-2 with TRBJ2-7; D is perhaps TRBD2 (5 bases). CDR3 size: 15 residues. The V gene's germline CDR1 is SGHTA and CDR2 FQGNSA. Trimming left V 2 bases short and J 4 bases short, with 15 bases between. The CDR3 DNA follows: TGTGCCAGCAGCTTAAAGCCGCTAGCTGGGTACGAGCAGTACTTC. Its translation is CASSLKPLAGYEQYF.

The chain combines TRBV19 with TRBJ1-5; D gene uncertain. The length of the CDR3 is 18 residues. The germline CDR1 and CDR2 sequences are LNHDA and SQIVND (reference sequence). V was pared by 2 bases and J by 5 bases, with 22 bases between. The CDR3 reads CASSIWGSWEPIHQPQHF. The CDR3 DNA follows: TGTGCCAGTAGTATATGGGGATCGTGGGAGCCAATTCATCAGCCCCAGCATTTT.

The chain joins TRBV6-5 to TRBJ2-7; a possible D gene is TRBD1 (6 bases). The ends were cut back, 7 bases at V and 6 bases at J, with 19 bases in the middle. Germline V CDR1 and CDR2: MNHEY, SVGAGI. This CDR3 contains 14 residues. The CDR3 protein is CASTEGQLTAEQYF. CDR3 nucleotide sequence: TGTGCCAGCACGGAAGGACAGTTGACGGCCGAGCAGTACTTC.

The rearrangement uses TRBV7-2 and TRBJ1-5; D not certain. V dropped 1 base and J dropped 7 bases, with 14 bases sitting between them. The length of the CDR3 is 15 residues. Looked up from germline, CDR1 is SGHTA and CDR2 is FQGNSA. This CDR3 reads CASSLEVGASQPQHF. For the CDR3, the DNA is TGTGCCAGCAGCTTAGAGGTGGGCGCGAGCCAGCCCCAGCATTTT. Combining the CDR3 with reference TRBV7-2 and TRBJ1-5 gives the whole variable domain GAGVSQSPSNKVTEKGKDVELRCDPISGHTALYWYRQSLGQGLEFLIYFQGNSAPDKSGLPSDRFSAERTGGSVSTLTIQRTQQEDSAVYLCASSLEVGASQPQHFGDGTRLSIL.

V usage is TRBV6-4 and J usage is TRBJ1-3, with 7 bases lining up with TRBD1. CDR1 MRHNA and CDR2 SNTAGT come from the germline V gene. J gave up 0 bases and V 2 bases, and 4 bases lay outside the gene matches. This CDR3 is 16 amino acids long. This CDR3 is CASSDLTGSSGNTIYF. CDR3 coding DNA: TGTGCCAGCAGTGACCTGACAGGGAGCTCTGGAAACACCATATATTTT.

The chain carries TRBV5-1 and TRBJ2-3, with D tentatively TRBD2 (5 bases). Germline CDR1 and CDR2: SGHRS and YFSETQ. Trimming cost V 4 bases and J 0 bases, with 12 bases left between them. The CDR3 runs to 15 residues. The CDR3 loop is CASSLQLGSTDTQYF. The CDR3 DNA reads TGCGCCAGCAGCCTCCAACTAGGTAGCACAGATACGCAGTATTTT.

The CDR3 protein is CAILLRAGGYTF. The CDR3 DNA sequence: TGTGCCATATTGTTGAGGGCTGGTGGCTACACCTTC. This chain joins TRBV10-3 and TRBJ1-2, with no clear D. Germline V gives CDR1 ENHRY, CDR2 SYGVKD. V was trimmed by 9 bases and J by 7 bases, leaving 15 bases between them. The CDR3 runs 12 residues.

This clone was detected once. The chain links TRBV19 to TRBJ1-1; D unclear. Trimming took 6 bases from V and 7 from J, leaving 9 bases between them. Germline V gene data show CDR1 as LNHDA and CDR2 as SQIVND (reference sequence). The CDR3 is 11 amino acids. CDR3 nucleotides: TGTGCCAGTAGCAAACATGGTGAAGCTTTCTTT. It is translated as CASSKHGEAFF.

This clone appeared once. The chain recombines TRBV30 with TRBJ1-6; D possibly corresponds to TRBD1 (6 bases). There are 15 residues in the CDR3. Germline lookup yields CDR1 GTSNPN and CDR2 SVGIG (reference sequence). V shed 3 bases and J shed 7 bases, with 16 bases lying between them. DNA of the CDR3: TGTGCCTGGAGAAATCGGGGGGGCCTAAATTCACCCCTCCACTTT. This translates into CAWRNRGGLNSPLHF.

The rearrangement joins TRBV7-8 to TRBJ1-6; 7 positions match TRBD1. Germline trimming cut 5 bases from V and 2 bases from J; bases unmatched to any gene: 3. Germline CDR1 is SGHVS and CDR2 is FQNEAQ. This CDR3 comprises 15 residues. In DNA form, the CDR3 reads TGTGCCAGCAGCCGAGGACAGGCCTATAATTCACCCCTCCACTTT. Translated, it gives CASSRGQAYNSPLHF.

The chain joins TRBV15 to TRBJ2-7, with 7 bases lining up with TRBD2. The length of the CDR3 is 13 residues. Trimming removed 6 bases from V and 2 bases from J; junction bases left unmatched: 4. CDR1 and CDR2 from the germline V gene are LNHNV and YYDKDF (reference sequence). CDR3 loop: CATRTSETYEQYF. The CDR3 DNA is TGTGCCACCAGAACTAGCGAAACCTACGAGCAGTACTTC.

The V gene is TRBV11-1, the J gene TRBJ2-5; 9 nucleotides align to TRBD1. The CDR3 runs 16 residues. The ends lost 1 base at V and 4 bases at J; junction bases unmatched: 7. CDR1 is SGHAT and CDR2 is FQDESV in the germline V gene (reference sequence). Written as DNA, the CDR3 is TGTGCCAGCAGCTTAGGCCGGGACAGGGTGGGAGAGACCCAGTACTTC. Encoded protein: CASSLGRDRVGETQYF.

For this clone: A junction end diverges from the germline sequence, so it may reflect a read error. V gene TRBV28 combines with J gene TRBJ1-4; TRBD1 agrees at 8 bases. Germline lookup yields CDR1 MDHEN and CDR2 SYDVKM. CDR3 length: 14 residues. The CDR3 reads CASSLSGQGARVNF. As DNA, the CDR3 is TGTGCCAGCAGTTTAAGCGGGCAGGGGGCCAGGGTCAACTTT.

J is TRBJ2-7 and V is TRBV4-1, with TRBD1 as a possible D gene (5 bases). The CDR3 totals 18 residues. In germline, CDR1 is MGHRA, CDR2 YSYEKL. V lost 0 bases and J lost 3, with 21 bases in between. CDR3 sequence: CASSQDLEFGALLYEQYF. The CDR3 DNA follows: TGCGCCAGCAGCCAAGACTTAGAGTTTGGGGCCCTCCTCTACGAGCAGTACTTC.

CDR3 nucleotide sequence: TGTGCCAGCAGCCCGGGGGGCTCCTATGGCTACACCTTC. Translating gives CASSPGGSYGYTF. The chain combines TRBV5-6 with TRBJ1-2; D may be TRBD1 (6 bases). CDR1 and CDR2 from the germline V gene are SGHDT and YYEEEE. Trimming left V 4 bases short and J 4 bases short, with 11 bases between. The CDR3 spans 13 residues.

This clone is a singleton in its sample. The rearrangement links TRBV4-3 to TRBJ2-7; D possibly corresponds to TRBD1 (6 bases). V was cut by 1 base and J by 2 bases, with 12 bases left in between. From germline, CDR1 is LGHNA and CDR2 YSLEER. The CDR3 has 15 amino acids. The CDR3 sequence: CASSQGWAGAYEQYF. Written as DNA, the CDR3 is TGCGCCAGCAGCCAAGGTTGGGCAGGGGCCTACGAGCAGTACTTC.

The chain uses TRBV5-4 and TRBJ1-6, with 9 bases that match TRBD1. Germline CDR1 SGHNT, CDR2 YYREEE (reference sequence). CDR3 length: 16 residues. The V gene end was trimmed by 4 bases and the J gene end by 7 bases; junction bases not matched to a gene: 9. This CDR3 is CASSVLGGTGNSPLHF. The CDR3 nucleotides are TGTGCCAGCAGCGTCCTAGGGGGGACAGGGAATTCACCCCTCCACTTT.

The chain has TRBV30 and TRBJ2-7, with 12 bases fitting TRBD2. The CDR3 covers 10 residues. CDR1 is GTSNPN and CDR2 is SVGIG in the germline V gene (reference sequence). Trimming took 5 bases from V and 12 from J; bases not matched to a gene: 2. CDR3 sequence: CAWASGRVYF. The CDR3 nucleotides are TGTGCCTGGGCTAGCGGGAGGGTGTACTTC.